This T cell receptor beta chain is from a study of Graves' ophthalmopathy and Graves' hyperthyroidism. Findings and limits, study-wide: Blood also carried most expanded thyroid clonotypes exceeding 0.001 frequency. From stable hyperthyroidism, ophthalmopathy was separated by a 13-signature model with 87.88% sensitivity and less than 83% specificity.

Scientists amplified the TCR beta CDR3 regions from RNA transcripts. HTBI primers were employed in first-round RT-PCR, then a second-round multiplex PCR followed. TCRdb recomputed calls from the multiplex PCR reads with MiXCR, one row per CDR3 protein. The sample shows 340,000 or so distinct CDR3 sequences, roughly 17% of them seen only once. As concerns this clonotype: The antigen remains undetermined.

The receptor was derived from an adult man with Graves' ophthalmopathy. Sequenced: peripheral blood.

The CDR3 DNA reads as TGTGCCAGCTCAGAACAGTCAAATTCACCCCTCCACTTT. This encodes CASSEQSNSPLHF. This sequence joins TRBV18 and TRBJ1-6; D is unclear. Germline assignment: CDR1 KGHSH and CDR2 LQKENI. CDR3 length equals 13 residues. The ends were cut back, 5 bases at V and 7 bases at J, with 9 bases in the middle.